This TCR beta chain came from a study of shared clonotypes between healthy human individuals. Profiled with immunoSEQ multiplex PCR; TCRdb holds only in-frame clones, not every one. The sample gives millions of clones, approximately 94% of which show up once; 0.11% to 0.15% is in the top ten. This receptor was identified in a man between 18 and 35 years old in good health. The material sequenced was naive CD4+ T cells sorted from blood. As for subset: CD45RA+ positively selected.

The CDR3 coding sequence is TGTGCCAGCAGCCGGAGGACAGGAGTGTCTGGAAACACCATATATTTT. The encoded protein is CASSRRTGVSGNTIYF. This chain connects TRBV5-4 to TRBJ1-3; 7 nucleotides agree with TRBD1. Trimming at V came to 4 bases and at J to 1 base, leaving 8 bases not matched to a gene. The CDR3 length is 16 residues. The germline gives CDR1 SGHNT, CDR2 YYREEE (reference sequence).